The following is a TCR beta chain sequence with its context. The antigen remains unidentified. Quantitative 5'-RACE with molecular barcodes was used to make the TCR beta libraries. TCRdb analysed the 5' RACE reads with MiXCR anew, one entry per CDR3 protein. Found here are approximately 400,000 distinct CDR3 sequences, approximately 17% of them singletons; the top ten hold just over 1%. The sample originates from a study of CD8 T cells in ankylosing spondylitis. Study results and caveats: A TCR beta motif made of several highly homologous variants seemed typical of ankylosing spondylitis blood. Relatively rare in peripheral blood, disease-linked clones were also CD8+. Significantly higher representation of disease-linked clones was reported for matched ankylosing spondylitis synovial fluid.

The germline CDR1 and CDR2 sequences are SGHRS and YFSETQ. The CDR3 has 13 residues. Trimming took off 0 bases at V and 6 bases at J, with 10 bases between the two ends. Input material: blood, either unsorted or a sorted T cell fraction (not recorded which). This chain uses TRBV5-1 with TRBJ2-7; D not resolved. This receptor was obtained from a male donor with ankylosing spondylitis. CDR3: CASSLVDRSEQYF. CDR3 DNA: TGCGCCAGCAGCTTGGTGGATCGCAGCGAGCAGTACTTC.